A selection of T cell receptor beta chains follows, all from one sample in a study of T cells in Graves' hyperthyroidism and ophthalmopathy. TCRdb processed the multiplex PCR reads anew with MiXCR; each CDR3 protein has one entry. The sample lists a few hundred thousand distinct CDR3 sequences; 15% to 20% were seen once. Input material: blood. These receptors were collected from a young woman with Graves' ophthalmopathy. Both conserved end residues are part of each CDR3. Each record gives: CDR3 protein, CDR3 DNA, D gene, CDR3 length, J gene, V gene, clone size. D genes are given only for firm matches. Clone size is given for some rows only: seen once, a few or many times, or a class if the clone is expanded.

CASRPGQQNTEAFF	TGTGCCAGCCGTCCGGGACAGCAGAACACTGAAGCTTTCTTT	TRBD1	14	TRBJ1-1	TRBV28	many
CASSVTATTEAFF	TGTGCCAGCAGCGTGACGGCTACCACTGAAGCTTTCTTT	-	13	TRBJ1-1	TRBV5-5	many
CASSVEIGGETQYF	TGTGCCAGCAGCGTAGAAATAGGCGGGGAGACCCAGTACTTC	-	14	TRBJ2-5	TRBV9	-
CSITGSPYQPQHF	TGCAGTATAACCGGGAGCCCGTATCAGCCCCAGCATTTT	-	13	TRBJ1-5	TRBV20-1	-
CASSLDSPNTEAFF	TGTGCCAGCAGCTTAGACAGTCCGAACACTGAAGCTTTCTTT	-	14	TRBJ1-1	TRBV11-2	many
CASSLGDRLVPYEQYF	TGTGCCAGCAGTTTGGGGGACAGGTTGGTTCCTTACGAGCAGTACTTC	TRBD1	16	TRBJ2-7	TRBV28	many
CASHDTAGSPGELFF	TGTGCCAGTCACGACACCGCGGGTTCCCCCGGGGAGCTGTTTTTT	-	15	TRBJ2-2	TRBV12-3/TRBV12-4	-
CASRQGLAKETQYF	TGTGCCAGCAGACAGGGACTAGCGAAAGAGACCCAGTACTTC	TRBD2	14	TRBJ2-5	TRBV3-1	-
CASSSETGNTEAFF	TGCGCCAGCAGCTCCGAGACAGGGAACACTGAAGCTTTCTTT	-	14	TRBJ1-1	TRBV5-1	-
CASSPHPGTGGNGELFF	TGTGCCAGCAGCCCCCACCCGGGGACAGGGGGCAATGGGGAGCTGTTTTTT	TRBD1	17	TRBJ2-2	TRBV3-1	-
CASSFGTSWDEQFF	TGTGCCAGCAGTTTTGGGACTTCCTGGGATGAGCAGTTCTTC	-	14	TRBJ2-1	TRBV6-2/TRBV6-3	-
CASSFGEATDTQYF	TGTGCCAGCAGTTTCGGGGAAGCGACAGATACGCAGTATTTT	-	14	TRBJ2-3	TRBV27	many
CATSRDRGQEKGAFF	TGTGCCACCAGCAGAGATAGAGGACAGGAGAAGGGAGCTTTCTTT	TRBD1	15	TRBJ1-1	TRBV15	-
CASSMMRQGFNTEAFF	TGTGCCAGCAGCATGATGAGACAGGGATTTAACACTGAAGCTTTCTTT	TRBD1	16	TRBJ1-1	TRBV11-2	many
CASSLGEGDEQYF	TGCGCCAGCAGCTTGGGGGAGGGAGACGAGCAGTACTTC	TRBD2	13	TRBJ2-7	TRBV5-1	many
CASSLAPGEDYGYTF	TGTGCCAGCAGCTTGGCTCCAGGGGAGGACTATGGCTACACCTTC	-	15	TRBJ1-2	TRBV5-5	few
CASTQEGLTDTQYF	TGTGCCAGCACCCAGGAGGGTCTCACAGATACGCAGTATTTT	-	14	TRBJ2-3	TRBV7-2	many
CASSPGTRPFDYGYTF	TGTGCCAGCAGTCCCGGGACACGGCCGTTCGACTATGGCTACACCTTC	-	16	TRBJ1-2	TRBV6-4	-
CASSWGPGGPASTDTQYF	TGTGCCAGCAGCTGGGGCCCGGGGGGGCCGGCTAGCACAGATACGCAGTATTTT	TRBD2	18	TRBJ2-3	TRBV7-3	many
CASSSRTSPYNEQFF	TGTGCCAGCAGTTCCAGGACTAGCCCCTACAATGAGCAGTTCTTC	TRBD2	15	TRBJ2-1	TRBV27	few
CASSYYRGTEAFF	TGTGCCAGCAGTTACTACCGAGGGACTGAAGCTTTCTTT	-	13	TRBJ1-1	TRBV6-5	-
CSAYQSGESYEQYF	TGCAGTGCTTACCAAAGCGGGGAATCCTACGAGCAGTACTTC	TRBD2	14	TRBJ2-7	TRBV20-1	many
CSVEDGGTSGNTDTQYF	TGCAGCGTTGAAGATGGAGGGACTAGCGGAAACACAGATACGCAGTATTTT	TRBD2	17	TRBJ2-3	TRBV29-1	many
CSVEQGKKSQFF	TGCAGCGTTGAACAGGGGAAGAAGTCGCAGTTCTTC	-	12	TRBJ2-1	TRBV29-1	many
CAWSPVVNSPLHF	TGTGCCTGGAGTCCGGTGGTGAATTCACCCCTCCACTTT	-	13	TRBJ1-6	TRBV30	few
CASRPGTANTGELFF	TGTGCCAGCAGACCCGGGACCGCGAACACCGGGGAGCTGTTTTTT	-	15	TRBJ2-2	TRBV12-3/TRBV12-4	many
CASSYTPSGSAYEQYF	TGTGCCAGCAGCTACACCCCCAGCGGGTCCGCCTACGAGCAGTACTTC	-	16	TRBJ2-7	TRBV5-5	many
CASSLSPGQRQETQYF	TGCGCCAGCAGCTTGTCCCCGGGACAGAGACAAGAGACCCAGTACTTC	TRBD1	16	TRBJ2-5	TRBV5-1	many
CASSFFWPGGDREGTGELFF	TGTGCCAGCAGTTTTTTCTGGCCGGGGGGTGATAGAGAAGGCACCGGGGAGCTGTTTTTT	TRBD2	20	TRBJ2-2	TRBV28	few
CSAYLPGALGANVLTF	TGCAGTGCTTACCTCCCGGGGGCGCTGGGGGCCAACGTCCTGACTTTC	-	16	TRBJ2-6	TRBV20-1	-
CASSLTPGINEQYF	TGTGCCAGCAGCTTAACCCCGGGAATAAACGAGCAGTACTTC	-	14	TRBJ2-7	TRBV7-3	many
CAKGQGSYTF	TGTGCCAAGGGACAGGGCAGCTACACCTTC	TRBD1	10	TRBJ1-2	TRBV2	many
CASTGTSGGGVYTGELFF	TGTGCCAGTACCGGGACTAGCGGGGGGGGGGTCTACACCGGGGAGCTGTTTTTT	TRBD2	18	TRBJ2-2	TRBV19	-
CASRKGQMNTEAFF	TGTGCCAGCAGGAAGGGACAGATGAACACTGAAGCTTTCTTT	TRBD1	14	TRBJ1-1	TRBV2	many
CATSSRLVNEQFF	TGTGCCACCAGCTCAAGACTTGTCAATGAGCAGTTCTTC	-	13	TRBJ2-1	TRBV15	few
CASSLNLAGGTDTQYF	TGTGCCAGCAGCCTTAACCTAGCGGGAGGAACAGATACGCAGTATTTT	TRBD2	16	TRBJ2-3	TRBV7-2	many
CASSLDSDIVYNEQFF	TGCGCCAGCAGCTTGGACTCGGACATCGTCTACAATGAGCAGTTCTTC	-	16	TRBJ2-1	TRBV5-1	many
CASSSAGTGTTDTQYF	TGTGCCAGCAGCTCCGCCGGGACAGGGACCACAGATACGCAGTATTTT	TRBD1	16	TRBJ2-3	TRBV11-2	-
CASSHGVSYGYTF	TGTGCCAGCAGCCACGGGGTTTCCTATGGCTACACCTTC	-	13	TRBJ1-2	TRBV3-1	many
CASSSRDTNTEAFF	TGTGCCAGCAGCTCCAGGGACACGAACACTGAAGCTTTCTTT	-	14	TRBJ1-1	TRBV5-6	few
CASSTTGAAALGNTIYF	TGTGCCAGCAGCACCACAGGGGCCGCGGCTCTGGGGAACACCATATATTTT	TRBD1	17	TRBJ1-3	TRBV13	-
CASRTGTGVSYEQYF	TGTGCCAGCAGAACCGGGACAGGGGTCTCCTACGAGCAGTACTTC	TRBD1	15	TRBJ2-7	TRBV6-1	many
CAISEVMNTEAFF	TGTGCCATCAGCGAGGTAATGAACACTGAAGCTTTCTTT	-	13	TRBJ1-1	TRBV10-3	many